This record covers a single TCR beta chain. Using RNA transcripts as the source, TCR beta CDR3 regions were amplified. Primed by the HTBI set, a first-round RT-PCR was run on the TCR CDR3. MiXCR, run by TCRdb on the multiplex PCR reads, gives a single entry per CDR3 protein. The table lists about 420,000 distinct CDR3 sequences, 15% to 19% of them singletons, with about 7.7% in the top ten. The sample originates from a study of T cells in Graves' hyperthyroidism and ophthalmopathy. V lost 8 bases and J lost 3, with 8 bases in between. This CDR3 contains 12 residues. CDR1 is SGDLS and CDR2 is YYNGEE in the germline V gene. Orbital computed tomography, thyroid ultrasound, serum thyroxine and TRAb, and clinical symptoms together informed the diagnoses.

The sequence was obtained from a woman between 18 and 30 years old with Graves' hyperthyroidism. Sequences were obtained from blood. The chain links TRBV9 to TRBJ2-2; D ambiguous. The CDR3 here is CASAGDTGELFF. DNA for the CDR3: TGTGCCAGTGCTGGGGACACCGGGGAGCTGTTTTTT.